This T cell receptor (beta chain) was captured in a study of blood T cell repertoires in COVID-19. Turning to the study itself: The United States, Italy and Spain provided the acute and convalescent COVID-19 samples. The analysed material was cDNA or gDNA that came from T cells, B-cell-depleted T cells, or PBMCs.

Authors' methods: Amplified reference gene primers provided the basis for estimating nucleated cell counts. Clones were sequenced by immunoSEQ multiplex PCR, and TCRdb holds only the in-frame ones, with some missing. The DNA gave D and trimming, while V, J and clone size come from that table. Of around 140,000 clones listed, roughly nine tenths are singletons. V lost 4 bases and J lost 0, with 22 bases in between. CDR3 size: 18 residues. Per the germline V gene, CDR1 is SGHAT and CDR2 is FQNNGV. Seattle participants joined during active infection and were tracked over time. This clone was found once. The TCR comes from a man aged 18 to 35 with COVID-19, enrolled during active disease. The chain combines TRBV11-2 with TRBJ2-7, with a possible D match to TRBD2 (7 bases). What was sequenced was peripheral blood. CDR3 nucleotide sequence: TGTGCCAGCAGCTCAAAGGTAATGGCGGCGGGGGCCTCCTACGAGCAGTACTTC. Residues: CASSSKVMAAGASYEQYF.